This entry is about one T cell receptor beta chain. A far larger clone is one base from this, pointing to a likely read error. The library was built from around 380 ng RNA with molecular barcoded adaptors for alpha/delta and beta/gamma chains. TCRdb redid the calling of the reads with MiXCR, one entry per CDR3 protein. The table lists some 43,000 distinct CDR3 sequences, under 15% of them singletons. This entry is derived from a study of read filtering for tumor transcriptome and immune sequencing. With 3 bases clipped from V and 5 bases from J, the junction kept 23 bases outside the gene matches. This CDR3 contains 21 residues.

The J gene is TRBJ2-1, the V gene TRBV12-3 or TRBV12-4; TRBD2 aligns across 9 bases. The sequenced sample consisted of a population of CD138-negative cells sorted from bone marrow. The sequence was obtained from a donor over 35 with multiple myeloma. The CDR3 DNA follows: TGTGCCAGCAGTTTCGATACTGCCTTCTTTAGCGGGGGTCCTTCAGACAATGAGCAGTTCTTC. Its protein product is CASSFDTAFFSGGPSDNEQFF.